One sample yielded the 28 T cell receptor beta chains listed below, sequenced in a study of identical twins. TCRdb re-called the 5' RACE reads with MiXCR, one entry per CDR3 protein. The sample records some 710,000 distinct CDR3 sequences, roughly 6.2% being singletons. Specimen: naive T cells sorted from blood. The receptors shown here come from a young man in good health.

This clonotype was recorded at least ten times. The chain employs TRBV20-1 and TRBJ2-3, with TRBD2 identical over 10 bases. From germline, CDR1 is DFQATT and CDR2 SNEGSKA (reference sequence). The CDR3 spans 14 residues. V shed 5 bases and J 4 bases; nucleotides not matched to a gene: 6. The CDR3 bases are TGCAGTGCTGAGCTAGCGGGAGTGCCAGATACGCAGTATTTT. As protein: CSAELAGVPDTQYF.

This clonotype appeared many times. The chain couples TRBV5-1 to TRBJ2-2, with unresolved D. The germline V and J ends were trimmed by 4 bases and 1 base, with 17 bases remaining between them. Germline V CDR1 and CDR2: SGHRS, YFSETQ. The length of the CDR3 is 17 residues. The CDR3 DNA reads TGCGCCAGCAGCCAGCTAAGTTCTGTCAGGAACACCGGGGAGCTGTTTTTT. Encoded protein: CASSQLSSVRNTGELFF.

The rearrangement uses TRBV7-9 and TRBJ2-7; a possible D gene is TRBD2 (5 bases). Trimming took 5 bases from V and 8 from J, leaving 19 bases between them. This CDR3 spans 14 amino acids. CDR1 and CDR2 from the germline V gene are SEHNR and FQNEAQ (reference sequence). DNA of the CDR3: TGTGCCAGCAGCCCAGACCACACTAGATCCCAGCAGTACGTC. This codes for CASSPDHTRSQQYV.

CDR3 nucleotide sequence: TGTGCCAGCGGGGGGACTAGCTCCACAGATACGCAGTATTTT. It encodes CASGGTSSTDTQYF. The chain joins TRBV7-2 to TRBJ2-3; 9 bases fit TRBD2. The CDR3 is made up of 14 amino acids. The V gene's germline CDR1 is SGHTA and CDR2 FQGNSA. J gave up 2 bases and V 8 bases, and 5 bases lay outside the gene matches.

The chain couples TRBV5-1 to TRBJ2-2; 10 bases match TRBD2. Germline V gives CDR1 SGHRS, CDR2 YFSETQ. The trim removed 0 bases at V and 1 base at J, leaving 3 bases unmatched. The CDR3 is 17 residues long. The CDR3 reads CASSLAWTSGNTGELFF. CDR3 nucleotide sequence: TGCGCCAGCAGCTTGGCTTGGACTAGCGGGAACACCGGGGAGCTGTTTTTT.

At least ten counts were recorded for this clonotype. The gene calls are TRBV5-1 and TRBJ2-1; 9 bases line up with TRBD2. The CDR3 contains 16 residues. Germline assignment: CDR1 SGHRS and CDR2 YFSETQ. Trimming took 0 bases from V and 8 from J; bases not matched to a gene: 9. CDR3 nucleotides: TGCGCCAGCAGCTTGGAAAGAGCGGGAGGTAGCGATGAGCAGTTCTTC. Amino acid sequence: CASSLERAGGSDEQFF.

This clonotype was found a few times. The chain has TRBV6-6 and TRBJ2-1; perhaps TRBD2 as D (6 bases). This CDR3 has 13 residues. Trimming pared 3 bases from V and 6 bases from J, leaving 9 bases between. Germline CDR1 and CDR2: MNHNY and SVGAGI (reference sequence). CDR3 sequence reads: CASSYNGGNEQFF. CDR3 coding DNA: TGTGCCAGCAGTTATAACGGGGGCAATGAGCAGTTCTTC.

As regards this clonotype: A much larger clone sits a single nucleotide away, making a read error possible. The V call is TRBV12-3 or TRBV12-4, the J call TRBJ2-4; the match to TRBD1 covers 8 bases. The CDR3 extends over 15 amino acids. The CDR3 coding sequence is TGTGCCATCAGTCCCCGGACAGGGACCAAAAACATTCAGTACTTC. Translated: CAISPRTGTKNIQYF.

There are a few counts of this clonotype. This chain links TRBV3-1 with TRBJ1-2; D unclear. Trimming took 0 bases from V and 4 from J, leaving 6 bases between them. This CDR3 has 13 amino acids. CDR1 LGHDT and CDR2 YNNKEL come from the germline V gene (reference sequence). CDR3 amino acids: CASSQDKSYGYTF. The CDR3 nucleotides read TGTGCCAGCAGCCAAGATAAAAGCTATGGCTACACCTTC.

This clonotype came up many times. CDR3 amino acids: CASSRGSGTYEQYF. CDR3 in DNA: TGCGCCAGCAGTCGAGGGTCCGGCACCTACGAGCAGTACTTC. The chain carries TRBV5-1 and TRBJ2-7, with D possibly TRBD2 on 5 matching bases. The CDR3 sequence is 14 residues long. CDR1 is SGHRS, CDR2 YFSETQ, per germline. V lost 5 bases to trimming and J lost 2 bases, with 14 bases between them.

This clonotype was recorded a few times. V gene TRBV12-3 or TRBV12-4 combines with J gene TRBJ2-1, with 7 bases aligning to TRBD2. The CDR3 length is 13 residues. V was clipped by 7 bases and J by 5 bases; unmatched bases: 5. The CDR3 is CASIPSGDNEQFF. DNA of the CDR3: TGTGCCAGCATCCCTAGCGGAGACAATGAGCAGTTCTTC.

The genes are TRBV19 and TRBJ2-1; TRBD2 agrees at 11 bases. This CDR3 has 14 amino acids. CDR1 and CDR2 (germline): LNHDA, SQIVND (reference sequence). J gave up 3 bases and V 7 bases, and 2 bases lay outside the gene matches. In DNA, the CDR3 is TGTGCCAGTAAAACTAGCGGGAGCTACAATGAGCAGTTCTTC. This encodes CASKTSGSYNEQFF.

The chain uses TRBV28 and TRBJ2-3; 7 nucleotides line up with TRBD1. This CDR3 region has 16 residues. Losses at the gene ends were 6 bases for V and 2 bases for J; bases not matched to a gene: 11. CDR1 and CDR2 (germline): MDHEN, SYDVKM. The CDR3 spells CASRSQGGGNTDTQYF. For the CDR3, the DNA is TGTGCCAGCAGGTCCCAAGGGGGCGGAAACACAGATACGCAGTATTTT.

The sample holds a few counts of this clonotype. V usage is TRBV5-1 and J usage is TRBJ2-1; perhaps D is TRBD1 or TRBD2 (5 bases each). The CDR3 is 18 amino acids. From germline, CDR1 is SGHRS and CDR2 YFSETQ. V was pared by 4 bases and J by 7 bases, with 27 bases between. The DNA of the CDR3 is TGCGCCAGCAGCCAAACACGACCGGGACCCGAGGACGGGAATGAGCAGTTCTTC. This translates into CASSQTRPGPEDGNEQFF.

This chain uses TRBV4-1 with TRBJ1-2; TRBD1 might be the D (6 bases). V shed 4 bases and J shed 8 bases, with 17 bases lying between them. CDR3 length: 14 residues. Germline V gives CDR1 MGHRA, CDR2 YSYEKL. The CDR3 spells CASSRATGLRGYTF. In DNA, the CDR3 is TGCGCCAGCAGCCGAGCGACAGGTCTTCGGGGCTACACCTTC.

This clonotype was observed a few times. The chain uses TRBV5-1 and TRBJ1-5; D ambiguous. V gave up 0 bases and J gave up 3 bases, with 7 bases separating them. The CDR3 is 14 amino acids. Germline V gives CDR1 SGHRS, CDR2 YFSETQ. This chain's CDR3 is CASSLGQANQPQHF. As DNA, the CDR3 is TGCGCCAGCAGCTTGGGGCAAGCCAATCAGCCCCAGCATTTT.

The rearrangement uses TRBV7-2 and TRBJ2-2; D remains unclear. Germline loops: CDR1 SGHTA, CDR2 FQGNSA. With 5 bases removed from V and 0 bases from J, the gap between germline ends came to 13 bases. The CDR3 is 16 residues long. CDR3 bases: TGTGCCAGCAGCGTTTCCAGCGTAGCGAACACCGGGGAGCTGTTTTTT. Its translation is CASSVSSVANTGELFF. The entire variable domain, with the rest obtained from reference TRBV7-2 and TRBJ2-2, is as follows: GAGVSQSPSNKVTEKGKDVELRCDPISGHTALYWYRQSLGQGLEFLIYFQGNSAPDKSGLPSDRFSAERTGGSVSTLTIQRTQQEDSAVYLCASSVSSVANTGELFFGEGSRLTVL.

This clonotype was seen ten or more times. The rearrangement joins TRBV28 to TRBJ1-5, with TRBD1 matching 8 bases. The CDR3 contains 15 residues. V lost 6 bases and J lost 7; bases outside the gene matches: 11. CDR1 and CDR2 from the germline V gene are MDHEN and SYDVKM. CDR3 loop: CASRGQGAVPQPQHF. In DNA, the CDR3 is TGTGCCAGCAGGGGGCAGGGGGCAGTTCCCCAGCCCCAGCATTTT. Based on the CDR3 plus reference TRBV28 and TRBJ1-5, the full variable domain is DVKVTQSSRYLVKRTGEKVFLECVQDMDHENMFWYRQDPGLGLRLIYFSYDVKMKEKGDIPEGYSVSREKKERFSLILESASTNQTSMYLCASRGQGAVPQPQHFGDGTRLSIL.

This clonotype was observed a few times. V is TRBV27 and J is TRBJ2-7; D is perhaps TRBD2 (6 bases). V was cut by 4 bases and J by 4 bases, with 17 bases left in between. Per the germline V gene, CDR1 is MNHEY and CDR2 is SMNVEV (reference sequence). The CDR3 has 15 residues. CDR3 sequence: CASSSEVAEGYEQYV. The CDR3 bases are TGTGCCAGCAGTTCCGAAGTAGCGGAGGGATACGAGCAGTACGTC.

This clonotype was seen ten or more times. The V and J genes are TRBV27 and TRBJ2-3, with D perhaps given as TRBD1 or TRBD2 (5 bases each). This CDR3 contains 13 residues. Germline V gives CDR1 MNHEY, CDR2 SMNVEV (reference sequence). Trimming pared 8 bases from V and 3 bases from J, leaving 12 bases between. CDR3 loop: CASVGDLTDTQYF. The CDR3 DNA follows: TGTGCCAGCGTTGGGGACCTGACAGATACGCAGTATTTT.

At least ten counts were recorded for this clonotype. The rearrangement uses TRBV12-3 or TRBV12-4 and TRBJ2-5; D possibly matches TRBD1 or TRBD2 (5 bases each). The CDR3 spans 14 residues. With 2 bases removed from V and 5 bases from J, the gap between germline ends came to 12 bases. The CDR3 sequence is CASSLSGGVETQYF. The CDR3 DNA reads TGTGCCAGCAGTTTAAGTGGGGGAGTCGAGACCCAGTACTTC.

The sample holds many counts of this clonotype. This rearrangement joins TRBV6-1 to TRBJ2-3; TRBD2 matches at 8 bases. The CDR3 has 15 amino acids. Germline V lookup: CDR1 MNHNS, CDR2 SASEGT. V lost 6 bases to trimming and J lost 9 bases; unmatched junction nucleotides: 14. The CDR3 protein is CASSSPGLGGRTQYF. CDR3 in DNA: TGTGCCAGCAGCTCCCCGGGACTAGGGGGACGCACGCAGTATTTT.

The chain recombines TRBV15 with TRBJ2-3; D remains ambiguous. CDR3 length equals 19 residues. Trimming removed 0 bases at V and 0 bases at J, with 19 bases between. CDR1 is LNHNV, CDR2 YYDKDF, per germline (reference sequence). The CDR3 nucleotides read TGTGCCACCAGCAGAGATTTGGCAGAAACGTTCCCTAGCACAGATACGCAGTATTTT. Translating it yields CATSRDLAETFPSTDTQYF.

At least ten counts were recorded for this clonotype. This chain uses TRBV4-3 with TRBJ2-7, with D perhaps TRBD2 (6 bases). The CDR3 runs 15 residues. V lost 0 bases, J lost 5 bases, and 14 bases lay in between. CDR1 is LGHNA, CDR2 YSLEER, per germline. CDR3 in DNA: TGCGCCAGCAGCCAAGATGACGGGAGTTGGGACGAGCAGTACTTC. This encodes CASSQDDGSWDEQYF.

The V gene is TRBV20-1, the J gene TRBJ2-1, with 9 bases matching TRBD1. The CDR3 consists of 16 residues. Germline CDR1 reads DFQATT; CDR2 reads SNEGSKA (reference sequence). After removal of 6 bases from V and 9 bases from J, the junction contained 18 bases not matched to a gene. Written as DNA, the CDR3 is TGCAGTGCCCCCGTTCCCGGGACAGGGAGGTATGGTGAGCAGTTCTTC. This translates into CSAPVPGTGRYGEQFF.

The J gene is TRBJ1-3, the V gene TRBV19; 9 positions match TRBD1. This CDR3 is built from 18 residues. In germline, CDR1 is LNHDA, CDR2 SQIVND (reference sequence). With V trimmed by 3 bases and J by 3 bases, 12 bases remained unmatched. CDR3 sequence reads: CASSITGTGIRFGNTIYF. The CDR3 DNA sequence: TGTGCCAGTAGTATTACCGGGACAGGGATAAGATTTGGAAACACCATATATTTT.

The J gene is TRBJ1-2, the V gene TRBV11-2; the D gene is possibly TRBD1 (6 bases). Germline V gene lookup returns CDR1 SGHAT and CDR2 FQNNGV. CDR3 size: 13 residues. Trimming cost V 4 bases and J 8 bases, with 14 bases left between them. The chain's CDR3 is CASSSELGGGYTF. The CDR3, as DNA: TGTGCCAGCAGCTCAGAATTAGGGGGGGGCTACACCTTC.

This clonotype has at least ten counts. V is TRBV12-3 or TRBV12-4 and J is TRBJ2-5; 8 bases are shared with TRBD1. The CDR3 sequence is 14 residues long. Germline trimming cut 5 bases from V and 8 bases from J; bases unmatched to any gene: 10. The CDR3 reads CASSPDRESGTQYF. The CDR3 region has the DNA TGTGCCAGCAGTCCGGACAGGGAATCAGGAACCCAGTACTTC.